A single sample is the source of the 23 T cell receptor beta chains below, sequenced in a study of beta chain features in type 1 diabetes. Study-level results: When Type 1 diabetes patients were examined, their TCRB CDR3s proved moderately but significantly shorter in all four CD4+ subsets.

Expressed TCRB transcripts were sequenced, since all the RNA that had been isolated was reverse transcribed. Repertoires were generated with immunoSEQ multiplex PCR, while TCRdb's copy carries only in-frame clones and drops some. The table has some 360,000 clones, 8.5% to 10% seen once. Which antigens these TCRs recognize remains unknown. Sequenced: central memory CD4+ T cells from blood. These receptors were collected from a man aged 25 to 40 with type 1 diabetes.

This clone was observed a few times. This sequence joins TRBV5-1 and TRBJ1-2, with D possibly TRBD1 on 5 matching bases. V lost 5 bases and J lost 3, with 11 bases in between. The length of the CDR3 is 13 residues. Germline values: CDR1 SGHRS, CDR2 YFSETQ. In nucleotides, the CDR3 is TGCGCCAGCAGGGCGACAGCTCACTATGGCTACACCTTC. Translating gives CASRATAHYGYTF.

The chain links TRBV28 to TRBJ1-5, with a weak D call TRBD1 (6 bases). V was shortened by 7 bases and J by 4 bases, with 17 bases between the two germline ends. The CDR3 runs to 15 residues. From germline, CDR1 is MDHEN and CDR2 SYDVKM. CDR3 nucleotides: TGTGCCAGCACAAGGGGAGGGGGGATGAATCAGCCCCAGCATTTT. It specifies CASTRGGGMNQPQHF.

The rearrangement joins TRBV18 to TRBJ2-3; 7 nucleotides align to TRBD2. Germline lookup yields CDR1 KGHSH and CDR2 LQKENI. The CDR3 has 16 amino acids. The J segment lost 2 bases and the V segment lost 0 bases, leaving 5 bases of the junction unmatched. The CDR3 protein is CASSPPGGRATDTQYF. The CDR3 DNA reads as TGTGCCAGCTCACCACCGGGTGGGAGGGCCACAGATACGCAGTATTTT.

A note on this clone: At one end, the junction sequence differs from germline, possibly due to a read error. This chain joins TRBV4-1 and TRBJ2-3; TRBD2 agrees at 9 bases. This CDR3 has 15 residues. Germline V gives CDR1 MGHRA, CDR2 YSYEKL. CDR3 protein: CASSPSSGGTDTQYF. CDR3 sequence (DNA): TGTGCCAGCAGCCCATCTAGCGGGGGCACAGATACGCAGTATTTT.

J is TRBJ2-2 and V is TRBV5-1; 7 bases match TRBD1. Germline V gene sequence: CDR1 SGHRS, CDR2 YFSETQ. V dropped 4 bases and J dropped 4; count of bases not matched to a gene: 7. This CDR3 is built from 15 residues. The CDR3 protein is CASSLGGQITGELFF. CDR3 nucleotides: TGCGCCAGCAGCCTAGGGGGACAGATCACCGGGGAGCTGTTTTTT. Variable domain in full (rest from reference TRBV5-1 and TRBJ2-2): KAGVTQTPRYLIKTRGQQVTLSCSPISGHRSVSWYQQTPGQGLQFLFEYFSETQRNKGNFPGRFSGRQFSNSRSEMNVSTLELGDSALYLCASSLGGQITGELFFGEGSRLTVL.

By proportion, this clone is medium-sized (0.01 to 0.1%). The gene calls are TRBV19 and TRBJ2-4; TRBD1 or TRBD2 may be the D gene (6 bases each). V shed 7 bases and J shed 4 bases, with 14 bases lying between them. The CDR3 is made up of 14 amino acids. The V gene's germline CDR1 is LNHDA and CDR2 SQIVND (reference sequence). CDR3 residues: CASTPDSGKNIQYF. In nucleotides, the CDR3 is TGTGCCAGTACCCCGGACAGCGGGAAAAACATTCAGTACTTC.

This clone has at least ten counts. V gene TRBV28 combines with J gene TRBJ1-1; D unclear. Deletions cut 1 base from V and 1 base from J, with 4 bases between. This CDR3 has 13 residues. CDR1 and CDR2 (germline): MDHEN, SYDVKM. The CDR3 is CASSLYTNTEAFF. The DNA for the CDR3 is TGTGCCAGCAGTTTATATACGAACACTGAAGCTTTCTTT.

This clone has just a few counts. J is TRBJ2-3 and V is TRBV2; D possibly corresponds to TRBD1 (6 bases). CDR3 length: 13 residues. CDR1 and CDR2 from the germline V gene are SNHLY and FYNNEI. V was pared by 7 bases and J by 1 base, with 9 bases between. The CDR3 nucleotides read TGTGCCAGCAAGGGGGTAGGCACAGATACGCAGTATTTT. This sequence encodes CASKGVGTDTQYF.

This chain's CDR3 is CASSSSSGQKLFF. CDR3 coding DNA: TGTGCCAGCAGCTCCTCGTCCGGGCAAAAACTGTTTTTT. The chain is built from TRBV7-3 and TRBJ1-4; D not resolved. Germline lookup yields CDR1 SGHTA and CDR2 FQGTGA. Deletions cut 4 bases from V and 9 bases from J, with 12 bases between. The CDR3 length is 13 residues.

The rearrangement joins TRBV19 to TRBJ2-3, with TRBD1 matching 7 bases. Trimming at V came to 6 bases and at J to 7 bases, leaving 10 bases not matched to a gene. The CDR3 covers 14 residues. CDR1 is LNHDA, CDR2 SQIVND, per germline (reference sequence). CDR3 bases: TGTGCCAGTAGGACGACAGGGCCGGAAAATACGCAGTATTTT. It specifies CASRTTGPENTQYF.

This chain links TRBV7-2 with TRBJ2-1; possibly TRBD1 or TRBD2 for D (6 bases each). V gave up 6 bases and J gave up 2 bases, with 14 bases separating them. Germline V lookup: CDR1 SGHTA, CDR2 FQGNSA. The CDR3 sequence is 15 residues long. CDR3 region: CASSSPEGAYNEQFF. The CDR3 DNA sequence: TGTGCCAGCAGTTCCCCGGAGGGGGCCTACAATGAGCAGTTCTTC.

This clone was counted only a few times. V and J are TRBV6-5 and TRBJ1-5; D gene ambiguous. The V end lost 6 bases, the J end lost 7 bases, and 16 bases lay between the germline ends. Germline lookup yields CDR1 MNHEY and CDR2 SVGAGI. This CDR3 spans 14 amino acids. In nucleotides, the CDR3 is TGTGCCAGCAGCCACCGGGATGAAGAACAGCCCCAGCATTTT. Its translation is CASSHRDEEQPQHF.

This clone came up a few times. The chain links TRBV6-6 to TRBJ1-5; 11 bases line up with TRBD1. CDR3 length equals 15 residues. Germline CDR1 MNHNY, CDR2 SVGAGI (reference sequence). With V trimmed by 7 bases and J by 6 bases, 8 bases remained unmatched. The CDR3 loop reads CASNMDRGLGQPQHF. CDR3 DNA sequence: TGTGCCAGCAACATGGACAGGGGGCTTGGTCAGCCCCAGCATTTT.

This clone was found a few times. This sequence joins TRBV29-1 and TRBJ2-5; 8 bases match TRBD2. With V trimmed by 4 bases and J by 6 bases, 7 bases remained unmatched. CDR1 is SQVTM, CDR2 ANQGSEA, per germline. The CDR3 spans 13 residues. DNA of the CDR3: TGCAGCGTTGTCCCCAGCGGGAGCAAGACCCAGTACTTC. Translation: CSVVPSGSKTQYF.

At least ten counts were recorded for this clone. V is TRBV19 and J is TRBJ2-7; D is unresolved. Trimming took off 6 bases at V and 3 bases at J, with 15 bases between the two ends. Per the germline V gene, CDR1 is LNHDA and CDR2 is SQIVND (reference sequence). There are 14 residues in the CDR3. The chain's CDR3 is CASRVKNAVYEQYF. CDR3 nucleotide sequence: TGTGCCAGTAGGGTTAAAAATGCGGTCTACGAGCAGTACTTC. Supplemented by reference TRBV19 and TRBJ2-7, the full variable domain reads DGGITQSPKYLFRKEGQNVTLSCEQNLNHDAMYWYRQDPGQGLRLIYYSQIVNDFQKGDIAEGYSVSREKKESFPLTVTSAQKNPTAFYLCASRVKNAVYEQYFGPGTRLTVT.

The CDR3 DNA reads TGTGCCAGCAGCTTAGTACAGAAGGACGAGCAGTACTTC. It specifies CASSLVQKDEQYF. J is TRBJ2-7 and V is TRBV7-8; D not resolved. V lost 1 base and J lost 5, with 9 bases in between. Germline lookup yields CDR1 SGHVS and CDR2 FQNEAQ. The CDR3 contains 13 residues.

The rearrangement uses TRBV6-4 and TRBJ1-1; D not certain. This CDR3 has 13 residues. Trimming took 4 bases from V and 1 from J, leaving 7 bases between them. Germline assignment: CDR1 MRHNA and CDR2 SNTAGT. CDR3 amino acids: CASSAQTNTEAFF. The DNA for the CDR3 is TGTGCCAGCAGTGCCCAGACGAACACTGAAGCTTTCTTT.

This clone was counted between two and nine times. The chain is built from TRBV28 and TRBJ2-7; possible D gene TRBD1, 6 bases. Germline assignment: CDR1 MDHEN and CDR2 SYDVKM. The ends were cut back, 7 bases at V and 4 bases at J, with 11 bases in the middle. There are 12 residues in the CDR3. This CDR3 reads CASTLQGYEQYF. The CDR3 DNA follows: TGTGCCAGCACTCTTCAGGGGTACGAGCAGTACTTC.

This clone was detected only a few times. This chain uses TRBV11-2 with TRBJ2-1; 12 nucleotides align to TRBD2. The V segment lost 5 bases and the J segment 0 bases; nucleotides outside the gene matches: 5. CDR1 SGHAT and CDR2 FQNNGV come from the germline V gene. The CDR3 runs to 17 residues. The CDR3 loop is CASSPRTSGISYNEQFF. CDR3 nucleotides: TGTGCCAGCAGCCCCAGGACTAGCGGGATCTCCTACAATGAGCAGTTCTTC.

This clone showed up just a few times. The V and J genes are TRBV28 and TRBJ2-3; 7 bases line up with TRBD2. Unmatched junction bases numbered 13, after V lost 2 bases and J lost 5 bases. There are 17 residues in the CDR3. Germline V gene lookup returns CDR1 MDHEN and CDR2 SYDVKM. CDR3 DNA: TGTGCCAGCAGTTTACCCGAGGGTGCGGGAGAGATAGATACGCAGTATTTT. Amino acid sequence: CASSLPEGAGEIDTQYF.

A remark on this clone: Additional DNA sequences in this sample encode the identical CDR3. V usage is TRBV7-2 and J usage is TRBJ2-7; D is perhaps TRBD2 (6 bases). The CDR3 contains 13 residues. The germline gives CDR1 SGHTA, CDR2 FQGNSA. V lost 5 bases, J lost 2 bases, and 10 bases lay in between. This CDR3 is CASSLGLAYEQYF. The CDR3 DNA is TGTGCCAGCAGCCTGGGACTTGCCTACGAGCAGTACTTC.

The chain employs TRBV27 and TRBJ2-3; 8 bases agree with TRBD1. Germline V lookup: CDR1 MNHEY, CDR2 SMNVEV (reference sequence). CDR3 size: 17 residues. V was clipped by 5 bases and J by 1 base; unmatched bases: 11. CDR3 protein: CASSLTGARGGTDTQYF. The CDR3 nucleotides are TGTGCCAGCAGTCTGACAGGGGCCCGCGGGGGCACAGATACGCAGTATTTT.

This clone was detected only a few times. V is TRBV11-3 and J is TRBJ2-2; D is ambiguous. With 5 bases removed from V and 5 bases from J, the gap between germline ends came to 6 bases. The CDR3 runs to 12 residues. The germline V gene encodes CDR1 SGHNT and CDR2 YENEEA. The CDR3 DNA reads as TGTGCCAGCAGCCCACAAACCGGGGAGCTGTTTTTT. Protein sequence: CASSPQTGELFF.